Below, 22 T cell receptor beta chains from the same sample are listed, as sequenced in a study of T and B cells in COVID-19 patients. Multiplex PCR with BIOMED2 TRB-A/B primer pools amplified TRB rearrangements. TCRdb re-derived calls from the multiplex PCR reads in MiXCR, one entry per CDR3 protein. Among over 5,500 distinct CDR3 sequences listed, roughly 20% were seen once. From blood, about 240-550 ng of genomic DNA served as TRB template. The material sequenced was blood. Receptors originate from a human donor who had recovered from COVID-19.

V is TRBV12-3 or TRBV12-4 and J is TRBJ2-4; D gene uncertain. The ends were cut back, 8 bases at V and 0 bases at J, with 17 bases in the middle. The CDR3 consists of 16 residues. The CDR3 DNA reads as TGTGCCAGCGGCCCCGCGGAGTCTCTAGCCAAAAACATTCAGTACTTC. Residues: CASGPAESLAKNIQYF.

This clonotype qualifies as medium-sized. This chain links TRBV6-1 with TRBJ2-7, with TRBD1 matching over 9 bases. Germline V gives CDR1 MNHNS, CDR2 SASEGT. The V and J ends lost 6 bases and 3 bases, in that order; junction bases with no gene match: 9. The CDR3 runs to 15 residues. The CDR3 bases are TGTGCCAGCAGAACACAGGGACAGGGAGGCTACGAGCAGTACTTC. Its translation: CASRTQGQGGYEQYF.

This clonotype rates as medium-sized. The V gene is TRBV18, the J gene TRBJ2-5; possibly TRBD1 or TRBD2 for D (5 bases each). Germline V gene data show CDR1 as KGHSH and CDR2 as LQKENI. The length of the CDR3 is 13 residues. The V end lost 2 bases, the J end lost 5 bases, and 9 bases lay between the germline ends. CDR3 bases: TGTGCCAGCTCACCATCCTGGGGGGAGACCCAGTACTTC. Encoded protein: CASSPSWGETQYF.

This clonotype rates as medium-sized. The chain recombines TRBV7-6 with TRBJ2-1, with 7 bases identical to TRBD2. V lost 5 bases, J lost 5 bases, and 15 bases stayed unmatched. From germline, CDR1 is SGHVS and CDR2 FNYEAQ. The CDR3 length is 17 residues. The CDR3 spells CASSPLPSGAVNNEQFF. The CDR3 nucleotides read TGTGCCAGCAGCCCACTCCCCAGCGGGGCGGTTAACAATGAGCAGTTCTTC.

This clonotype was counted ten times or more. CDR3: CASRGQNQETQYF. CDR3 DNA: TGTGCCAGCAGAGGACAGAACCAAGAGACCCAGTACTTC. The chain recombines TRBV12-3 or TRBV12-4 with TRBJ2-5; TRBD1 might be the D (6 bases). V was shortened by 6 bases and J by 0 bases, with 8 bases between the two germline ends. This CDR3 comprises 13 residues.

V is TRBV20-1 and J is TRBJ1-2, with D maybe TRBD1 (5 bases). V shed 5 bases and J shed 8 bases, with 21 bases lying between them. CDR1 and CDR2 (germline): DFQATT, SNEGSKA (reference sequence). CDR3 length equals 14 residues. The CDR3, as DNA: TGCAGTGCTGGGGGGTCCGGGACGTCTGAGGGCTACACCTTC. It is translated as CSAGGSGTSEGYTF.

By share, this clonotype counts as medium-sized (0.01 to 0.1%). This chain uses TRBV19 with TRBJ1-3; D is unclear. CDR1 is LNHDA, CDR2 SQIVND, per germline (reference sequence). The CDR3 runs to 14 residues. Trimming pared 7 bases from V and 3 bases from J, leaving 13 bases between. The CDR3 sequence: CASTEAGLGNTIYF. The CDR3 bases are TGTGCCAGTACCGAGGCAGGACTTGGAAACACCATATATTTT.

The chain combines TRBV12-3 or TRBV12-4 with TRBJ1-5, with D maybe TRBD1 (6 bases). The CDR3 consists of 14 residues. V lost 6 bases and J lost 1, with 10 bases in between. The CDR3 DNA follows: TGTGCCAGCAGCGACGGGGGCAGCAATCAGCCCCAGCATTTT. Translated: CASSDGGSNQPQHF.

This chain connects TRBV12-3 or TRBV12-4 to TRBJ2-3, with 9 bases matching TRBD1. The trim removed 6 bases at V and 2 bases at J, leaving 6 bases unmatched. The CDR3 extends over 15 amino acids. The CDR3 nucleotides read TGTGCCAGCAGCTCCCGGGACAGGGACACAGATACGCAGTATTTT. Translated, it gives CASSSRDRDTDTQYF.

The rearrangement links TRBV20-1 to TRBJ1-4, with D possibly TRBD1 on 5 matching bases. CDR3 length: 13 residues. Trimming stripped 4 bases from V and 3 bases from J, with 9 bases between. Germline V gene lookup returns CDR1 DFQATT and CDR2 SNEGSKA (reference sequence). CDR3 coding DNA: TGCAGTGCTACAGGGTCTGCTAATGAAAAACTGTTTTTT. Its protein is CSATGSANEKLFF.

This clonotype was found many times. The chain employs TRBV30 and TRBJ2-4; TRBD2 agrees at 10 bases. CDR1 and CDR2 (germline): GTSNPN, SVGIG (reference sequence). Unmatched junction bases numbered 8, after V lost 0 bases and J lost 3 bases. This CDR3 region has 17 residues. In DNA, the CDR3 is TGTGCCTGGAGTGTACCGCTAGCGGGGGCCCTCAAAAACATTCAGTACTTC. Translated, it gives CAWSVPLAGALKNIQYF.

This clonotype was observed a few times. The rearrangement joins TRBV5-1 to TRBJ2-6; tentatively, D is TRBD1 (5 bases). The ends were cut back, 4 bases at V and 2 bases at J, with 10 bases in the middle. From germline, CDR1 is SGHRS and CDR2 YFSETQ. CDR3 length: 15 residues. The CDR3 sequence: CASSAQGAGANVLTF. CDR3 nucleotide sequence: TGCGCCAGCAGCGCGCAAGGGGCTGGGGCCAACGTCCTGACTTTC. Complete variable domain (other parts from reference TRBV5-1 and TRBJ2-6): KAGVTQTPRYLIKTRGQQVTLSCSPISGHRSVSWYQQTPGQGLQFLFEYFSETQRNKGNFPGRFSGRQFSNSRSEMNVSTLELGDSALYLCASSAQGAGANVLTFGAGSRLTVL.

On this clonotype itself: This may come from a read error, since a much larger clone is one base off. The chain employs TRBV15 and TRBJ1-1, with TRBD1 matching over 7 bases. CDR1 is LNHNV and CDR2 is YYDKDF in the germline V gene (reference sequence). The CDR3 is made up of 15 amino acids. The CDR3 reads CATSREVDRNTEALF. The CDR3 DNA reads as TGTGCCACCAGCAGAGAAGTGGACAGGAACACTGAAGCTCTCTTT.

In its sample, this clonotype is medium-sized. This chain connects TRBV6-5 to TRBJ2-5, with D tentatively TRBD1 (6 bases). This CDR3 has 17 residues. Germline V gene sequence: CDR1 MNHEY, CDR2 SVGAGI. V was trimmed by 4 bases and J by 1 base, leaving 19 bases between them. The CDR3 protein is CASSFSPPDRTQETQYF. CDR3 nucleotides: TGTGCCAGCAGTTTTTCTCCCCCTGACAGGACCCAAGAGACCCAGTACTTC.

This clonotype was seen ten or more times. This chain joins TRBV12-3 or TRBV12-4 and TRBJ1-4; 9 bases are shared with TRBD1. V gave up 3 bases and J gave up 5 bases; unmatched junction bases: 1. The CDR3 totals 14 residues. Here the CDR3 DNA reads TGTGCCAGCAGTTTGACAGGGGGAAATGAAAAACTGTTTTTT. As protein: CASSLTGGNEKLFF.

This clonotype is medium-sized by share. The V gene is TRBV6-5, the J gene TRBJ2-3, with TRBD2 identical over 9 bases. Germline CDR1 and CDR2: MNHEY and SVGAGI. There are 17 residues in the CDR3. Unmatched junction bases numbered 12, after V lost 2 bases and J lost 6 bases. CDR3 sequence: CASSYAGGPYSHDTQYF. DNA of the CDR3: TGTGCCAGCAGTTACGCGGGGGGGCCTTACTCCCACGATACGCAGTATTTT.

This clonotype has ten or more counts. The chain links TRBV7-6 to TRBJ1-4; D is undetermined. In germline, CDR1 is SGHVS, CDR2 FNYEAQ. The ends were cut back, 5 bases at V and 0 bases at J, with 7 bases in the middle. The length of the CDR3 is 14 residues. CDR3 coding DNA: TGTGCCAGCAGCCTCCAGGCAACTAATGAAAAACTGTTTTTT. Protein product: CASSLQATNEKLFF.

There are many counts of this clonotype. The chain combines TRBV7-6 with TRBJ1-4; no definite D call. Germline-derived CDR1 and CDR2 are SGHVS and FNYEAQ. V lost 2 bases and J lost 4, with 8 bases in between. The CDR3 runs 14 residues. The CDR3: CASSLSWNNEKLFF. CDR3 coding DNA: TGTGCCAGCAGCTTAAGCTGGAATAATGAAAAACTGTTTTTT.

This clonotype is deemed medium-sized. The chain recombines TRBV12-3 or TRBV12-4 with TRBJ2-3; tentatively, D is TRBD2 (5 bases). Trimming stripped 6 bases from V and 2 bases from J, with 6 bases between. This CDR3 has 12 amino acids. DNA for the CDR3: TGTGCCAGCAGGGGAGACACAGATACGCAGTATTTT. Its protein product is CASRGDTDTQYF.

The V and J genes are TRBV6-6 and TRBJ1-3; tentatively, D is TRBD1 (5 bases). The CDR3 extends over 13 amino acids. Deletions cut 2 bases from V and 4 bases from J, with 6 bases between. Per the germline V gene, CDR1 is MNHNY and CDR2 is SVGAGI (reference sequence). The CDR3 nucleotides are TGTGCCAGCAGTTACGGGGACGGAAACACCATATATTTT. Translating gives CASSYGDGNTIYF.

The chain links TRBV2 to TRBJ1-1; D not certain. V was cut by 3 bases and J by 2 bases, with 13 bases left in between. CDR1 and CDR2 (germline): SNHLY, FYNNEI. This CDR3 spans 15 amino acids. Here the CDR3 reads CASSDVGIGNTEAFF. CDR3 in DNA: TGTGCCAGCAGTGATGTGGGGATTGGAAACACTGAAGCTTTCTTT.

Within the sample, this clonotype is medium-sized. The chain couples TRBV6-2 or TRBV6-3 to TRBJ2-3, with 13 bases identical to TRBD2. The length of the CDR3 is 16 residues. CDR1 is MNHEY, CDR2 SVGEGT, per germline. V gave up 7 bases and J gave up 0 bases; unmatched junction bases: 4. DNA for the CDR3: TGTGCCAGCAAGACTAGCGGGGGGATTAGCACAGATACGCAGTATTTT. This codes for CASKTSGGISTDTQYF.